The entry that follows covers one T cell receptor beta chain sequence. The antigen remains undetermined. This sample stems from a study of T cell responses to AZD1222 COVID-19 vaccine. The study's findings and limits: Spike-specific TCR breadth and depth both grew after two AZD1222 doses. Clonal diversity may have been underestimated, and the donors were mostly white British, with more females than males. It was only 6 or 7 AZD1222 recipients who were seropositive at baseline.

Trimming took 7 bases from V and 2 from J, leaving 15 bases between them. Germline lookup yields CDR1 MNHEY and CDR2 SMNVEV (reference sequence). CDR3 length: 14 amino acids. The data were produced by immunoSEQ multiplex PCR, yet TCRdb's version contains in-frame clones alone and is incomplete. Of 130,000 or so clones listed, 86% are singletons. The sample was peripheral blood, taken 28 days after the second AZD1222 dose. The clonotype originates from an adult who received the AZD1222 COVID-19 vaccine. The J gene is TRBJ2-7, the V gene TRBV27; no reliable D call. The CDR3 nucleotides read TGTGCCAGCACCCCTGTACCAGGAACCTACGAGCAGTACTTC. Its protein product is CASTPVPGTYEQYF.